This TCR beta chain emerged from a study of T cell responses to AZD1222 COVID-19 vaccine. Study results and caveats: Seropositivity was recorded at baseline in only a handful of AZD1222 recipients. Along spike, vaccine-associated CD4 TCRs were found throughout, with dominance at 160-218 and 743-854.

Assay used: immunoSEQ multiplex PCR; TCRdb lists only in-frame clones, some missing. The sample has over 100,000 clones, roughly 84% seen once. This clone has only a few counts. Antigen unknown. Germline assignment: CDR1 MNHNY and CDR2 SVGAGI (reference sequence). The ends were cut back, 4 bases at V and 4 bases at J, with 7 bases in the middle. CDR3 length: 12 residues. The clonotype was recovered from an adult in good health. This rearrangement joins TRBV6-6 to TRBJ1-2, with D hard to call. The sample was peripheral blood, taken on day 0 of AZD1222 vaccination. This CDR3 is CASSLEGYGYTF. CDR3 in DNA: TGTGCCAGCAGTTTAGAGGGCTATGGCTACACCTTC.